The 20 T cell receptor beta chains below all came from one sample that was sequenced in a study of shared clonotypes between healthy human individuals. Sequenced by immunoSEQ multiplex PCR; TCRdb stores in-frame clones only, minus some. The repertoire holds fewer than 2.5 million clones, with over 85% as singletons. Sequenced: naive CD4+ T cells from PBMCs. The subset here: CD45RA+ positively selected. These receptors were obtained from a young man in good health. Some clones in this sample may be carry-over from other donors' samples.

The V call is TRBV28, the J call TRBJ1-1, with D unclear. Deletions cut 2 bases from V and 4 bases from J, with 14 bases between. The CDR3 contains 15 residues. Germline assignment: CDR1 MDHEN and CDR2 SYDVKM. CDR3 coding DNA: TGTGCCAGCAGTTTAGATCCGGGGTGGAGCACTGAAGCTTTCTTT. Translated, it gives CASSLDPGWSTEAFF.

The gene calls are TRBV11-2 and TRBJ2-1; 9 nucleotides align to TRBD2. This CDR3 region has 16 residues. V gave up 3 bases and J gave up 2 bases; unmatched junction bases: 5. The germline CDR1 and CDR2 sequences are SGHAT and FQNNGV. The CDR3 DNA reads as TGTGCCAGCAGCTTTCGGCGGGAGGGACCCTACAATGAGCAGTTCTTC. Translating gives CASSFRREGPYNEQFF.

This chain links TRBV7-2 with TRBJ2-1, with TRBD2 matching over 12 bases. Germline lookup yields CDR1 SGHTA and CDR2 FQGNSA. J was trimmed by 16 bases and V by 4 bases; bases with no gene match: 8. This CDR3 spans 13 amino acids. The DNA of the CDR3 is TGTGCCAGCAGCTCGCAGACTAGCGGGAGTCAATTCTTC. Residues: CASSSQTSGSQFF.

The J gene is TRBJ2-3, the V gene TRBV5-1; D uncertain. From germline, CDR1 is SGHRS and CDR2 YFSETQ. This CDR3 region has 14 residues. The germline V and J ends were trimmed by 4 bases and 1 base, with 10 bases remaining between them. The CDR3 loop reads CASSPLRGTDTQYF. CDR3 DNA sequence: TGCGCCAGCAGCCCCCTAAGGGGCACAGATACGCAGTATTTT. Complete variable domain (other parts from reference TRBV5-1 and TRBJ2-3): KAGVTQTPRYLIKTRGQQVTLSCSPISGHRSVSWYQQTPGQGLQFLFEYFSETQRNKGNFPGRFSGRQFSNSRSEMNVSTLELGDSALYLCASSPLRGTDTQYFGPGTRLTVL.

The chain employs TRBV29-1 and TRBJ2-1; D is possibly TRBD2 (6 bases). This CDR3 is built from 12 residues. With 3 bases removed from V and 6 bases from J, the gap between germline ends came to 9 bases. Germline assignment: CDR1 SQVTM and CDR2 ANQGSEA. CDR3 nucleotides: TGCAGCGTTGACCTGGGGGGCAATGAGCAGTTCTTC. Translating gives CSVDLGGNEQFF.

The rearrangement uses TRBV10-3 and TRBJ2-3; D possibly uses TRBD1 or TRBD2 (6 bases each). V lost 2 bases, J lost 0 bases, and 15 bases lay in between. The CDR3 runs 17 residues. The germline gives CDR1 ENHRY, CDR2 SYGVKD. The CDR3 bases are TGTGCCATCAGTGAGGGGGGGCTAGGGCCTAGCACAGATACGCAGTATTTT. Amino acids: CAISEGGLGPSTDTQYF.

The chain has TRBV5-6 and TRBJ1-2, with a weak D call TRBD1 (5 bases). This CDR3 is built from 13 residues. Germline CDR1 reads SGHDT; CDR2 reads YYEEEE. With 4 bases removed from V and 6 bases from J, the gap between germline ends came to 13 bases. Written as DNA, the CDR3 is TGTGCCAGCAGCCCGGGACGGGGCGATGGCTACACCTTC. It encodes CASSPGRGDGYTF. Based on the CDR3 plus reference TRBV5-6 and TRBJ1-2, the full variable domain is DAGVTQSPTHLIKTRGQQVTLRCSPKSGHDTVSWYQQALGQGPQFIFQYYEEEERQRGNFPDRFSGHQFPNYSSELNVNALLLGDSALYLCASSPGRGDGYTFGSGTRLTVV.

The CDR3 loop is CASSLDRFRGLPGNTIYF. CDR3 in DNA: TGTGCCAGCAGCTTAGATAGGTTTAGGGGGCTGCCTGGAAACACCATATATTTT. V gene TRBV11-3 combines with J gene TRBJ1-3; 7 bases fit TRBD1. The CDR3 covers 18 residues. Germline trimming cut 0 bases from V and 2 bases from J; bases unmatched to any gene: 10. CDR1 is SGHNT, CDR2 YENEEA, per germline.

The rearrangement joins TRBV5-1 to TRBJ2-5; 14 nucleotides align to TRBD2. Germline lookup yields CDR1 SGHRS and CDR2 YFSETQ. The V and J ends lost 4 bases and 5 bases, in that order; junction bases with no gene match: 13. CDR3 size: 18 residues. The CDR3 here is CASSPAKGTSGRGETQYF. The CDR3 coding sequence is TGCGCCAGCAGCCCCGCCAAAGGGACTAGCGGGAGAGGGGAGACCCAGTACTTC.

Here the CDR3 reads CASTLTQGNYGYTF. DNA for the CDR3: TGTGCCAGCACCCTAACCCAGGGTAACTATGGCTACACCTTC. This rearrangement joins TRBV7-2 to TRBJ1-2; weak D call: TRBD1 (5 bases). In germline, CDR1 is SGHTA, CDR2 FQGNSA. Trimming removed 7 bases at V and 1 base at J, with 13 bases between. The CDR3 is 14 amino acids. The complete variable domain, with remaining parts taken from reference TRBV7-2 and TRBJ1-2, reads GAGVSQSPSNKVTEKGKDVELRCDPISGHTALYWYRQSLGQGLEFLIYFQGNSAPDKSGLPSDRFSAERTGGSVSTLTIQRTQQEDSAVYLCASTLTQGNYGYTFGSGTRLTVV.

The gene calls are TRBV5-1 and TRBJ1-3; 8 positions match TRBD1. The CDR3 totals 15 residues. The germline gives CDR1 SGHRS, CDR2 YFSETQ. V gave up 4 bases and J gave up 2 bases; unmatched junction bases: 5. CDR3 nucleotides: TGCGCCAGCAGCGGACAGGGTAACGCTGGAAACACCATATATTTT. It specifies CASSGQGNAGNTIYF.

The V call is TRBV2, the J call TRBJ1-1, with 11 nucleotides matching TRBD1. Trimming removed 6 bases from V and 4 bases from J; junction bases left unmatched: 7. This CDR3 has 15 amino acids. Germline V gene data show CDR1 as SNHLY and CDR2 as FYNNEI. Here the CDR3 DNA reads TGTGCCAGCAGAGGGACAGGGGGTGATGGCACTGAAGCTTTCTTT. This sequence encodes CASRGTGGDGTEAFF.

With regard to this clone: The sample contains more than one DNA sequence encoding this CDR3. This rearrangement joins TRBV28 to TRBJ2-1; D remains unclear. The CDR3 consists of 11 residues. Germline V gene lookup returns CDR1 MDHEN and CDR2 SYDVKM. V was shortened by 5 bases and J by 8 bases, with 7 bases between the two germline ends. CDR3 nucleotides: TGTGCCAGCAGTCTAGTGGATGAGCAGTTCTTC. As protein: CASSLVDEQFF.

The CDR3 sequence: CASRGQTQETQYF. CDR3 DNA sequence: TGTGCCAGTAGGGGACAAACCCAAGAGACCCAGTACTTC. V is TRBV19 and J is TRBJ2-5; D possibly corresponds to TRBD1 (6 bases). The CDR3 loop spans 13 amino acids. Trimming took off 6 bases at V and 1 base at J, with 9 bases between the two ends. Per germline, CDR1 LNHDA and CDR2 SQIVND (reference sequence).

The CDR3 reads CASSPVEGGRTEAFF. The CDR3 bases are TGTGCCAGCAGTCCAGTCGAGGGGGGTCGCACTGAAGCTTTCTTT. The chain combines TRBV5-8 with TRBJ1-1; a possible D gene is TRBD1 (6 bases). The germline V and J ends were trimmed by 5 bases and 4 bases, with 18 bases remaining between them. Germline V gene sequence: CDR1 SGHTS, CDR2 YDEGEE. The CDR3 covers 15 residues.

The chain is built from TRBV5-1 and TRBJ1-4; D might be TRBD1 (6 bases). Germline CDR1 is SGHRS and CDR2 is YFSETQ. The CDR3 has 14 residues. V shed 3 bases and J shed 8 bases, with 14 bases lying between them. CDR3 sequence: CASSSSGVSEKLFF. As DNA, the CDR3 is TGCGCCAGCAGCTCTTCAGGGGTGAGCGAAAAACTGTTTTTT.

The chain recombines TRBV6-6 with TRBJ1-5; 7 bases map to TRBD1. Germline values: CDR1 MNHNY, CDR2 SVGAGI (reference sequence). This CDR3 contains 14 residues. Trimming removed 7 bases from V and 7 bases from J; junction bases left unmatched: 10. DNA for the CDR3: TGTGCCAGCACCCAAGACAGGGAGCGGCAGCCCCAGCATTTT. Translation: CASTQDRERQPQHF.

The chain couples TRBV19 to TRBJ2-6; D is unclear. Germline V CDR1 and CDR2: LNHDA, SQIVND (reference sequence). V was pared by 4 bases and J by 4 bases, with 11 bases between. The CDR3 extends over 15 amino acids. The CDR3 DNA reads as TGTGCCAGTAGTAACACACGGGCGGGGGCCAACGTCCTGACTTTC. This sequence encodes CASSNTRAGANVLTF. The variable domain in full, with the rest retrieved from reference TRBV19 and TRBJ2-6, is DGGITQSPKYLFRKEGQNVTLSCEQNLNHDAMYWYRQDPGQGLRLIYYSQIVNDFQKGDIAEGYSVSREKKESFPLTVTSAQKNPTAFYLCASSNTRAGANVLTFGAGSRLTVL.

V is TRBV5-1 and J is TRBJ2-1; 16 bases fit TRBD2. Losses at the gene ends were 6 bases for V and 9 bases for J; bases not matched to a gene: 12. CDR1 SGHRS and CDR2 YFSETQ come from the germline V gene. The CDR3 has 17 residues. The CDR3 loop is CASTLGLAGGLFPEQFF. The CDR3 nucleotides read TGCGCCAGCACCCTGGGACTAGCGGGAGGGCTGTTCCCTGAGCAGTTCTTC.

This clone was picked up a small number of times. The chain carries TRBV30 and TRBJ1-5, with D possibly matching TRBD1 (5 bases). The CDR3 consists of 14 residues. Trimming took off 2 bases at V and 1 base at J, with 9 bases between the two ends. The germline gives CDR1 GTSNPN, CDR2 SVGIG (reference sequence). The CDR3 DNA is TGTGCCTGGAGTCCGACAGTGAGCAATCAGCCCCAGCATTTT. Residues: CAWSPTVSNQPQHF.